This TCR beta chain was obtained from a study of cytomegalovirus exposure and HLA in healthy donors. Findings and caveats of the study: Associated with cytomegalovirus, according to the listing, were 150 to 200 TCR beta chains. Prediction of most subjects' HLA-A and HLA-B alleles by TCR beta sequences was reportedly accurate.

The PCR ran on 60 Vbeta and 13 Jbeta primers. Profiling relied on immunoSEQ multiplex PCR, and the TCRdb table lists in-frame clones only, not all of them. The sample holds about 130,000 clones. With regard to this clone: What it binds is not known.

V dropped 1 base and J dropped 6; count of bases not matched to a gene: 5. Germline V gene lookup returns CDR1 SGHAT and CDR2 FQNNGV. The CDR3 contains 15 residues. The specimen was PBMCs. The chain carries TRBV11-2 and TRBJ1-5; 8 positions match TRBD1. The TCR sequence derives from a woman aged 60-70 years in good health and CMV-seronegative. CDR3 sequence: CASSLGRQGIQPQHF. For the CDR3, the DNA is TGTGCCAGCAGCTTAGGTAGACAGGGGATTCAGCCCCAGCATTTT.